Listed below are T cell receptor beta chains from one sample, sequenced in a study of T cell responses to AZD1222 COVID-19 vaccine. Sequencing used immunoSEQ multiplex PCR; TCRdb keeps in-frame clones, though not all of them. The sample has 85,000 or so clones; around 83% are singletons. The sample consisted of peripheral blood, taken 28 days after the second AZD1222 dose. These TCRs come from an adult who received the AZD1222 COVID-19 vaccine. The CDR3 runs from the conserved cysteine through the conserved F or W.

>TRBV11-2|TRBJ1-1
CASSFWRTGTEAFF
>TRBV7-9|TRBJ2-1
CASTRTGGNEQFF
>TRBV5-6|TRBJ1-2
CASGAQKVEGTF
>TRBV6-2/TRBV6-3|TRBJ2-7
CASTPGAGGRVPGHEQYF
>TRBV11-2|TRBJ1-1
CASSFHTEAFF
>TRBV5-4|TRBJ1-4
CASSSTGGGEKLFF
>TRBV5-1|TRBJ2-2
CASSLDSSNTGELFF
>TRBV30|TRBJ1-5
CAWGSFNQPQHF
>TRBV3-1/TRBV3-2|TRBJ1-2
CASSPPRGLDYGYTF
>TRBV7-2|TRBJ1-6
CASSLGTGWSSPLHF
>TRBV28|TRBJ1-2
CVTARRGYGYTF
>TRBV7-3|TRBJ2-7
CASSGGGSPYEQYF
>TRBV7-2|TRBJ2-3
CASSFGQENTQYF
>TRBV27|TRBJ1-5
CASSRQGEPQHF
>TRBV5-4|TRBJ1-6
CASSLAGGIVAPLHF
>TRBV4-3|TRBJ1-4
CASSQETGANEKLFF
>TRBV19|TRBJ2-2
CASSSGSDPTGELFF
>TRBV6-6|TRBJ2-7
CASSYSSYEQYF
>TRBV19|TRBJ2-1
CASIPGNYKGEQFF
>TRBV24-1|TRBJ2-1
CATSDFGGEAQQFF
>TRBV19|TRBJ1-5
CASSKETGELDSNQPQHF
>TRBV9|TRBJ1-6
CASSPESSYNSPLHF
>TRBV6-2/TRBV6-3|TRBJ2-7
CASSYGRDYEQYF
>TRBV6-5|TRBJ1-6
CASRASGYNSPLHF
>TRBV27|TRBJ1-1
CASSLQGEGTEAFF
>TRBV11-1|TRBJ2-3
CAGPLGASTDTQYF
>TRBV5-8|TRBJ2-1
CASSPEGVAGGQSSYNEQFF
>TRBV28|TRBJ2-7
CASSSGQGPYEQYF